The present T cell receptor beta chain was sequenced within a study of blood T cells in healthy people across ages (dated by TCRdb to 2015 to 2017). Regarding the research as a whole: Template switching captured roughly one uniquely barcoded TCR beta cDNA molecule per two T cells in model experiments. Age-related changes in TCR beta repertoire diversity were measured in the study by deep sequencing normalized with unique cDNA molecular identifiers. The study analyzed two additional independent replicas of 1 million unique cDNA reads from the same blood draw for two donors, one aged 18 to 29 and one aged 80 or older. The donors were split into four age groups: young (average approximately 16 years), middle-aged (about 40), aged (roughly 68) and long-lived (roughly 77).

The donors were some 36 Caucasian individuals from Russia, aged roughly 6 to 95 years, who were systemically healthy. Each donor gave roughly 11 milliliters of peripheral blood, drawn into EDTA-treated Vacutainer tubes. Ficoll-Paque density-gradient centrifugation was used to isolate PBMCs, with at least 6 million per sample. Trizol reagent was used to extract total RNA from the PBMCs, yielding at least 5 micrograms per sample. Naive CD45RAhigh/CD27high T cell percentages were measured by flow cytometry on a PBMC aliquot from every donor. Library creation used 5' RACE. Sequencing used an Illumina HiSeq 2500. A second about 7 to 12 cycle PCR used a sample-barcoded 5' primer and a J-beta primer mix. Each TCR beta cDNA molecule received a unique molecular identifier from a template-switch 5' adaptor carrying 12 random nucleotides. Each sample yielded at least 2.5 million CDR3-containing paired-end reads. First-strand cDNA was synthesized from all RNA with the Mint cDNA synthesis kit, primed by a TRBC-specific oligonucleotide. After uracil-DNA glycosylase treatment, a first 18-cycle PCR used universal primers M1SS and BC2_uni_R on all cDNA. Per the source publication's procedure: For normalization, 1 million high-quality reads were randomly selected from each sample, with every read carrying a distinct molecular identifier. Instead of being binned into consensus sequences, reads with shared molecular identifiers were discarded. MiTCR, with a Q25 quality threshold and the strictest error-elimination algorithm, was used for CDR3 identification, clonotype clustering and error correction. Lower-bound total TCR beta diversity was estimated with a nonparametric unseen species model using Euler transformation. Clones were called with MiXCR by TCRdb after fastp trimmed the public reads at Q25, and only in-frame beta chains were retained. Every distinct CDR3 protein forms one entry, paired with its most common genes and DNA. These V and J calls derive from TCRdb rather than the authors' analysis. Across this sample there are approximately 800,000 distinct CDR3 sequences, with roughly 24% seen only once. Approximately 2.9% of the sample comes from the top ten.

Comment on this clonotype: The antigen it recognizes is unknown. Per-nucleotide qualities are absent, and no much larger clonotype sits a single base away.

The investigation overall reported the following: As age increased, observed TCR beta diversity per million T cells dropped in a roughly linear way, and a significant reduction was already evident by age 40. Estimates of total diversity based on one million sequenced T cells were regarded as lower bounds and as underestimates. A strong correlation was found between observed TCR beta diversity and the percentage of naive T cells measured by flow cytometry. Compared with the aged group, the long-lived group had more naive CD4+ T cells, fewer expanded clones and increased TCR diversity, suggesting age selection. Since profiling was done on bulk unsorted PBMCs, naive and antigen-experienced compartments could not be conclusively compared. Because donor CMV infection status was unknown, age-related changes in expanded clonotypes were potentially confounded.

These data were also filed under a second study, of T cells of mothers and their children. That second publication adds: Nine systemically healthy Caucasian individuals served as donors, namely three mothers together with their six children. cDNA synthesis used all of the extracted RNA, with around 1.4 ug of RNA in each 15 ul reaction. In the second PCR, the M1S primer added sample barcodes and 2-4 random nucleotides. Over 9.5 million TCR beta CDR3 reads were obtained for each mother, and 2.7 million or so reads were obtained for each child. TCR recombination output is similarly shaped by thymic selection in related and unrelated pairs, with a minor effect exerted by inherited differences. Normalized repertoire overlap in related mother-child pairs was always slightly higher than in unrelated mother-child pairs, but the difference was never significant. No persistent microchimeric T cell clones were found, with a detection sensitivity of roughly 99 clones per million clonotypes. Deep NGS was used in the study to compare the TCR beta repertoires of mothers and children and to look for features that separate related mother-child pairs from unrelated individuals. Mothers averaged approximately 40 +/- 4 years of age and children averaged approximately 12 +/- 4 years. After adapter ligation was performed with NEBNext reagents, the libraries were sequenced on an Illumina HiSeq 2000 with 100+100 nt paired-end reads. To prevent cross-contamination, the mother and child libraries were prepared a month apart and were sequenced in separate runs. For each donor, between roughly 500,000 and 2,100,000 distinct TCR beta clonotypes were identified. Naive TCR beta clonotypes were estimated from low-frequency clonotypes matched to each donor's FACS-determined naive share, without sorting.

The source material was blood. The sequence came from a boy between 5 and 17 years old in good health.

The encoded CDR3 is CASSKGGGGSSYNEQFF. Here is the DNA: TGTGCCAGCAGCAAAGGTGGCGGCGGGAGCTCCTACAATGAGCAGTTCTTC. The chain is encoded by TRBV21-1 joined to TRBJ2-1. TRBV21-1 is a documented pseudogene. Including cysteine and phenylalanine, the CDR3 has 17 amino acids. The read is trimmed to its CDR3 DNA, 51 bases read in frame from base 1.